These 14 T cell receptor beta chains share one sample of origin, sequenced in a study of technical replicates of blood from a few donors. Profiling relied on immunoSEQ multiplex PCR, and the TCRdb table lists in-frame clones only, not all of them. The sample includes roughly 79,000 clones, 96% of them seen just once. The source material was T cells isolated from PBMCs. The receptors come from a human donor in good health.

About this clone: Other DNA variants within this sample encode the same CDR3. The chain joins TRBV7-2 to TRBJ2-1; D gene ambiguous. Per the germline V gene, CDR1 is SGHTA and CDR2 is FQGNSA. The CDR3 runs 12 residues. V was cut by 5 bases and J by 0 bases, with 2 bases left in between. CDR3 loop: CASSLSYNEQFF. The CDR3 nucleotides read TGTGCCAGCAGCCTCTCCTACAATGAGCAGTTCTTC.

This chain uses TRBV11-3 with TRBJ2-1; D is perhaps TRBD2 (6 bases). There are 14 residues in the CDR3. Germline CDR1 reads SGHNT; CDR2 reads YENEEA. The V and J ends lost 7 bases and 3 bases respectively, with 13 bases between them. The DNA of the CDR3 is TGTGCCAGCACCCTGGAGGGAGGCTACAATGAGCAGTTCTTC. Protein sequence: CASTLEGGYNEQFF.

The rearrangement links TRBV10-3 to TRBJ2-3, with a weak D call TRBD2 (6 bases). Per the germline V gene, CDR1 is ENHRY and CDR2 is SYGVKD. Trimming took off 10 bases at V and 5 bases at J, with 10 bases between the two ends. The CDR3 extends over 11 amino acids. CDR3 sequence (DNA): TGTGCCACCTATAGCGGAGATACGCAGTATTTT. Its translation is CATYSGDTQYF.

V and J are TRBV30 and TRBJ2-2, with 10 bases that match TRBD2. Per the germline V gene, CDR1 is GTSNPN and CDR2 is SVGIG (reference sequence). This CDR3 is 16 amino acids long. With 0 bases clipped from V and 9 bases from J, the junction kept 10 bases outside the gene matches. The DNA of the CDR3 is TGTGCCTGGAGTGTCCTAGCGGGAGTGTCTATCCGGGAGCTGTTTTTT. It translates to CAWSVLAGVSIRELFF.

This chain joins TRBV15 and TRBJ1-4; D gene ambiguous. V dropped 5 bases and J dropped 7 bases, with 14 bases sitting between them. There are 14 residues in the CDR3. Per germline, CDR1 LNHNV and CDR2 YYDKDF (reference sequence). CDR3 sequence: CATSPSVTSEKLFF. The CDR3 nucleotides read TGTGCCACCAGCCCATCCGTTACGAGTGAAAAACTGTTTTTT.

The V gene is TRBV7-2, the J gene TRBJ2-3; D possibly corresponds to TRBD2 (6 bases). The CDR3 is 17 residues long. CDR1 and CDR2 (germline): SGHTA, FQGNSA. Trimming removed 1 base at V and 2 bases at J, with 16 bases between. CDR3 residues: CASSLGGGGRPTDTQYF. CDR3 nucleotides: TGTGCCAGCAGCTTAGGGGGCGGAGGGCGTCCCACAGATACGCAGTATTTT.

The V call is TRBV28, the J call TRBJ2-7; D is unresolved. The germline gives CDR1 MDHEN, CDR2 SYDVKM. CDR3 length: 13 amino acids. The germline V and J ends were trimmed by 6 bases and 7 bases, with 16 bases remaining between them. The CDR3 region has the DNA TGTGCCAGCAGCGTCCATACCTACGAGGAGCAGTACTTC. Translating it yields CASSVHTYEEQYF.

The V gene is TRBV11-3, the J gene TRBJ1-1; D uncertain. From germline, CDR1 is SGHNT and CDR2 YENEEA. Trimming took off 5 bases at V and 5 bases at J, with 15 bases between the two ends. The CDR3 loop spans 14 amino acids. CDR3 nucleotides: TGTGCCAGCAGCCCCTTCGAGGAATGGACTGAAGCTTTCTTT. Its protein is CASSPFEEWTEAFF.

This clone was found once. The chain employs TRBV5-6 and TRBJ1-1; perhaps TRBD1 as D (5 bases). Trimming took off 4 bases at V and 1 base at J, with 14 bases between the two ends. Germline CDR1 and CDR2: SGHDT and YYEEEE. CDR3 length equals 15 residues. The CDR3 nucleotides are TGTGCCAGCAGCCCCAGACAGCCGAGGAACACTGAAGCTTTCTTT. It translates to CASSPRQPRNTEAFF.

The chain recombines TRBV20-1 with TRBJ1-2; 8 nucleotides match TRBD1. The CDR3 length is 11 residues. The ends lost 4 bases at V and 7 bases at J; junction bases unmatched: 2. CDR1 is DFQATT and CDR2 is SNEGSKA in the germline V gene (reference sequence). DNA for the CDR3: TGCAGTGCTAAGACAGGGGCTGGCTACACCTTC. Its protein product is CSAKTGAGYTF.

The chain links TRBV2 to TRBJ2-1, with a weak D call TRBD2 (5 bases). V lost 7 bases and J lost 4, with 14 bases in between. CDR3 size: 14 residues. Germline V gives CDR1 SNHLY, CDR2 FYNNEI. The CDR3 DNA is TGTGCCAGCACTATCGGACTCCTTTACAATGAGCAGTTCTTC. Translating it yields CASTIGLLYNEQFF.

In nucleotides, the CDR3 is TGCGCCAGCAGCTTGGGGCCAGGGGGCTACAATGAGCAGTTCTTC. It codes for CASSLGPGGYNEQFF. The rearrangement joins TRBV5-1 to TRBJ2-1, with 7 positions matching TRBD1. The V and J ends lost 0 bases and 3 bases, in that order; junction bases with no gene match: 3. This CDR3 has 15 residues. Germline V CDR1 and CDR2: SGHRS, YFSETQ. The full variable domain, in which reference TRBV5-1 and TRBJ2-1 provide the parts outside the CDR3, is KAGVTQTPRYLIKTRGQQVTLSCSPISGHRSVSWYQQTPGQGLQFLFEYFSETQRNKGNFPGRFSGRQFSNSRSEMNVSTLELGDSALYLCASSLGPGGYNEQFFGPGTRLTVL.

This sequence joins TRBV15 and TRBJ1-1; D call uncertain. The CDR3 totals 13 residues. V shed 3 bases and J shed 7 bases, with 12 bases lying between them. Germline lookup yields CDR1 LNHNV and CDR2 YYDKDF (reference sequence). CDR3 amino acids: CATSSEAHNEAFF. The CDR3 DNA follows: TGTGCCACCAGCAGTGAGGCCCATAATGAAGCTTTCTTT. The variable domain in full, completed from reference TRBV15 and TRBJ1-1, reads DAMVIQNPRYQVTQFGKPVTLSCSQTLNHNVMYWYQQKSSQAPKLLFHYYDKDFNNEADTPDNFQSRRPNTSFCFLDIRSPGLGDTAMYLCATSSEAHNEAFFGQGTRLTVV.

V and J are TRBV19 and TRBJ1-5; D remains ambiguous. V lost 3 bases and J 6 bases, leaving 12 bases between the germline ends. Germline V gene lookup returns CDR1 LNHDA and CDR2 SQIVND (reference sequence). The CDR3 extends over 14 amino acids. CDR3 coding DNA: TGTGCCAGTAGTATGGCGGGGAGCCGTCAGCCCCAGCATTTT. Residues: CASSMAGSRQPQHF.